The present T cell receptor beta chain was sequenced within a study of PD-1 blockade in classical Hodgkin lymphoma. In germline, CDR1 is MGHRA, CDR2 YSYEKL. The CDR3 extends over 13 amino acids. V lost 5 bases to trimming and J lost 2 bases, with 10 bases between them. Time point: newly diagnosed, previously untreated cHL patient sample. PBMCs representing newly diagnosed, untreated classical Hodgkin lymphoma functioned as the comparison. Method: immunoSEQ multiplex PCR; TCRdb's copy keeps in-frame clones and lacks some. The sample has 30,000 to 35,000 clones, roughly 94% seen once. Findings of the study overall: It was reported that newly diagnosed patients had less baseline TCR diversity than healthy donors.

This clone was seen only once. What it binds is not known. The TCR sequence derives from a human donor with classical Hodgkin lymphoma. The chain employs TRBV4-1 and TRBJ2-7; no clear D. Sequenced input: peripheral blood mononuclear cells (PBMCs). The CDR3 nucleotides are TGCGCCAGCAGCTACGACAAGACCTACGAGCAGTACTTC. Translating it yields CASSYDKTYEQYF.